These T cell receptor beta chains were read from a single sample in a study of blood T cells in healthy people across ages. From the 5' RACE reads, TCRdb called clonotypes with MiXCR, one entry per CDR3 protein. The table has over 600,000 distinct CDR3 sequences, roughly 46% seen once. The sample comprised blood. The source is a man at least 80 years old in good health. The conserved cysteine and the conserved F or W are not part of the CDR3 here. Fields, in order: V gene, J gene, CDR3 protein.

V: TRBV7-3
J: TRBJ2-7
CDR3: ASSPTAGNNEQY

V: TRBV7-2
J: TRBJ2-3
CDR3: ASSKDLAGGGTDTQY

V: TRBV7-3
J: TRBJ2-1
CDR3: ASSLSRGPNEQF

V: TRBV5-1
J: TRBJ2-3
CDR3: ASSATDRDTQY

V: TRBV30
J: TRBJ2-1
CDR3: AWSRTSGRAYEQF

V: TRBV6-2/TRBV6-3
J: TRBJ1-5
CDR3: ASSFDGGRNQPQH

V: TRBV12-3/TRBV12-4
J: TRBJ2-5
CDR3: ASSPQGLAQETQY

V: TRBV20-1
J: TRBJ2-1
CDR3: SARARGVPRYGEQF

V: TRBV27
J: TRBJ1-2
CDR3: ASSPYWDGAGYT

V: TRBV7-2
J: TRBJ2-1
CDR3: ASSTGRHNEQF

V: TRBV25-1
J: TRBJ2-3
CDR3: ASRSSGRGSGDTQY

V: TRBV6-1
J: TRBJ2-6
CDR3: ASSERVGVGANVLT

V: TRBV6-2/TRBV6-3
J: .
CDR3: ASSYGGIVMNEQY

V: TRBV29-1
J: TRBJ2-1
CDR3: SAGGTGPYNEQF

V: TRBV15
J: TRBJ2-2
CDR3: ATSRDRAGIRELF

V: TRBV21-1
J: TRBJ2-3
CDR3: ASSSPSLGLGLAEEMDTQY

V: TRBV5-6
J: TRBJ1-4
CDR3: ASSLTGVQGEKLF

V: TRBV5-1
J: TRBJ2-7
CDR3: ASSWGAGVSYEQY

V: TRBV4-2
J: TRBJ2-1
CDR3: ASSQEITLNEQF

V: TRBV5-1
J: .
CDR3: ASSYGLASAYNEQY

V: TRBV12-3/TRBV12-4
J: TRBJ2-7
CDR3: AGGTIYEQY

V: TRBV7-2
J: TRBJ2-1
CDR3: ASSLGPSIDEQF

V: TRBV13
J: TRBJ2-5
CDR3: ASSFRQGAIPQETQY

V: TRBV15
J: TRBJ2-1
CDR3: ATSGGQSLYNEQF

V: TRBV7-2
J: TRBJ2-1
CDR3: ASSKALAGDGEQF

V: TRBV7-2
J: TRBJ2-7
CDR3: ASSATSGRSYEQY

V: TRBV20-1
J: TRBJ2-5
CDR3: SARLYQETQY

V: TRBV5-1
J: TRBJ2-2
CDR3: ASSSPSGLGIGELF

V: TRBV7-2
J: TRBJ1-5
CDR3: ASSLVVGQPQH

V: TRBV7-9
J: TRBJ2-5
CDR3: ASSLSGLGAQETQY

V: TRBV6-6
J: TRBJ1-4
CDR3: ASSLDRVGEKLF

V: TRBV28
J: TRBJ2-7
CDR3: ASRHDSSYEQY

V: TRBV20-1
J: TRBJ1-2
CDR3: SARGMDGRGYT

V: TRBV5-1
J: TRBJ1-2
CDR3: ASSLSPDKTYGYT

V: TRBV7-2
J: TRBJ2-1
CDR3: ASGRGNGGNEQF

V: TRBV2
J: TRBJ2-3
CDR3: ASSEAPRRAYGGPTDTQY

V: TRBV11-1
J: TRBJ2-7
CDR3: ASSNRDRGAYEQY

V: TRBV4-3
J: TRBJ2-7
CDR3: ASSQDLQGGSYEQY

V: TRBV5-1
J: TRBJ2-2
CDR3: ASSYPEGAGELF

V: TRBV15
J: TRBJ2-5
CDR3: ATSTSGRVQSETQY

V: TRBV9
J: TRBJ2-1
CDR3: ASSVMKDYKEQF

V: TRBV29-1
J: TRBJ2-7
CDR3: SVEIAGENYEQY

V: TRBV29-1
J: TRBJ1-5
CDR3: SVTTGAGQPQH

V: TRBV29-1
J: TRBJ1-2
CDR3: SVEGTGGSGYT

V: TRBV27
J: TRBJ2-3
CDR3: ASSFAAGRPDTQY

V: TRBV6-6
J: .
CDR3: ASSLEMGHEQY